This record concerns one TCR beta chain sequence. The data originate from a study of blood T cell repertoires in COVID-19. Whole-study context: Spain, Italy and the United States supplied samples that represented acute and convalescent COVID-19. T cells, B-cell-depleted T cells, or PBMCs supplied cDNA or gDNA.

Per the original methods: Nucleated cell counts were estimated from reference gene primer amplification. Some clones are missing from TCRdb's copy, which holds only in-frame ones; the method was immunoSEQ multiplex PCR. V, J and clone size were drawn from that table, and D and trimming were deduced from the DNA. The sample contains about 180,000 clones, approximately 87% of which appear only once. After removal of 8 bases from V and 12 bases from J, the junction contained 6 bases not matched to a gene. The CDR3 contains 11 residues. Germline-derived CDR1 and CDR2 are MNHEY and SVGAGI. The specimen was peripheral blood. The sequence was obtained from a man aged 35 to 55 with active or convalescent COVID-19. This chain uses TRBV6-5 with TRBJ1-4; 7 bases map to TRBD1. The CDR3 loop is CASGVGQELFF. In DNA form, the CDR3 reads TGTGCCAGCGGCGTAGGACAGGAACTGTTTTTT.